These 18 T cell receptor beta chains were all obtained from the same sample, sequenced in a study of T cells in Graves' hyperthyroidism and ophthalmopathy. TCR beta CDR3 regions were amplified from RNA transcripts. The study used the HTBI primer set for a first-round RT-PCR of the TCR CDR3. TCRdb reanalysed the multiplex PCR reads using MiXCR and keeps one entry per CDR3 protein. The sample carries about 520,000 distinct CDR3 sequences, more than 20% recorded once. Sequences were obtained from blood. The receptors were sampled from a man aged 18 to 29 with Graves' hyperthyroidism.

This clonotype was counted many times. At one end the junction does not follow the germline gene, possibly because of a read error. V gene TRBV11-2 combines with J gene TRBJ2-7; 7 nucleotides align to TRBD2. CDR1 and CDR2 (germline): SGHAT, FQNNGV. This CDR3 spans 12 amino acids. The CDR3 sequence: CASSFLPGTIFF. The CDR3, as DNA: TGTGCCAGCAGCTTCCTCCCCGGGACTATTTTCTTC.

The rearrangement links TRBV5-6 to TRBJ1-2; 7 bases are shared with TRBD1. The CDR3 is 16 amino acids. Germline V gene lookup returns CDR1 SGHDT and CDR2 YYEEEE. Germline trimming cut 3 bases from V and 8 bases from J; bases unmatched to any gene: 16. The CDR3 is CASSSPPGQTLGGYTF. The CDR3 DNA sequence: TGTGCCAGCAGCTCGCCCCCGGGACAGACGCTTGGGGGCTACACCTTC.

This clonotype was counted many times. This chain links TRBV12-3 or TRBV12-4 with TRBJ2-4, with 9 bases matching TRBD1. The CDR3 is 14 residues long. With 5 bases clipped from V and 7 bases from J, the junction kept 6 bases outside the gene matches. This chain's CDR3 is CASSPGTGRNIQYF. As DNA, the CDR3 is TGTGCCAGCAGTCCGGGGACAGGGAGGAACATTCAGTACTTC.

This clonotype was recorded at least ten times. Written as DNA, the CDR3 is TGTGCCAGCAGTGGGCAGCGCGGGGGGGCCCTAGAGACCCAGTACTTC. Translation gives CASSGQRGGALETQYF. The V and J genes are TRBV2 and TRBJ2-5; 9 bases line up with TRBD2. Unmatched junction bases numbered 10, after V lost 4 bases and J lost 4 bases. This CDR3 has 16 amino acids. Germline CDR1 and CDR2: SNHLY and FYNNEI.

Notes on this clonotype: Relative to the germline gene, one junction end is altered; a read error may explain this. The rearrangement links TRBV3-1 to TRBJ1-1; D uncertain. The CDR3 runs 13 residues. Germline values: CDR1 LGHDT, CDR2 YNNKEL (reference sequence). The chain's CDR3 is CASSQPPNTEASF. The CDR3 DNA follows: TGTGCCAGCAGCCAACCCCCGAACACTGAAGCTTCCTTT.

The chain is built from TRBV6-5 and TRBJ1-5, with 7 bases identical to TRBD1. The CDR3 loop spans 14 amino acids. Germline CDR1 MNHEY, CDR2 SVGAGI. V shed 4 bases, J shed 6 bases, and the junction held 6 bases outside the gene matches. The CDR3 spells CASSSRGVTQPQHF. CDR3 sequence (DNA): TGTGCCAGCAGTTCCAGGGGGGTGACTCAGCCCCAGCATTTT.

This clonotype was found many times. V gene TRBV12-3 or TRBV12-4 combines with J gene TRBJ1-2; D is possibly TRBD1 (5 bases). V lost 3 bases to trimming and J lost 4 bases, with 15 bases between them. The CDR3 spans 15 residues. The CDR3 nucleotides are TGTGCCAGCAGTTTTGGCCTAGGGGCTGGCTATGGCTACACCTTC. This codes for CASSFGLGAGYGYTF.

This clonotype turned up a few times. This clone may be a read error of a much larger clone one base away. The chain links TRBV20-1 to TRBJ1-1; no reliable D call. Per the germline V gene, CDR1 is DFQATT and CDR2 is SNEGSKA (reference sequence). The germline V and J ends were trimmed by 3 bases and 3 bases, with 17 bases remaining between them. This CDR3 comprises 15 residues. CDR3 nucleotide sequence: TGCAGTGCTAGGGACTTTCGGAGTGTCCACACTGAAGCTTTCTTT. Its translation: CSARDFRSVHTEAFF.

The CDR3 here is CASSGVRRHEQYF. The CDR3 DNA follows: TGTGCCAGCAGTGGGGTTCGGAGACACGAGCAGTACTTC. The V call is TRBV6-1, the J call TRBJ2-7; D unresolved. V was pared by 4 bases and J by 5 bases, with 12 bases between. Per the germline V gene, CDR1 is MNHNS and CDR2 is SASEGT. The CDR3 is made up of 13 amino acids.

This clonotype was seen at least ten times. The chain carries TRBV20-1 and TRBJ1-1, with TRBD1 as a possible D gene (6 bases). The CDR3 has 12 amino acids. Germline CDR1 is DFQATT and CDR2 is SNEGSKA (reference sequence). Trimming shortened V by 6 bases and J by 4 bases, and 12 bases separated the two germline ends. CDR3 coding DNA: TGCAGTGCCCCACGGGACACCACTGAAGCTTTCTTT. This gives the protein CSAPRDTTEAFF.

At least ten counts were recorded for this clonotype. J is TRBJ1-1 and V is TRBV6-1; 7 nucleotides align to TRBD1. This CDR3 contains 15 residues. V shed 7 bases, J shed 3 bases, and the junction held 11 bases outside the gene matches. The germline gives CDR1 MNHNS, CDR2 SASEGT. The CDR3 nucleotides are TGTGCCAGCACCCCGCTGGCGACAGGGCACACTGAAGCTTTCTTT. The encoded protein is CASTPLATGHTEAFF.

A note on this clonotype: No conserved phenylalanine or tryptophan ends this CDR3, so it is likely a read error. This chain joins TRBV15 and TRBJ1-1, with D unclear. V was shortened by 3 bases and J by 10 bases, with 18 bases between the two germline ends. The CDR3 is made up of 14 amino acids. Germline CDR1 is LNHNV and CDR2 is YYDKDF (reference sequence). This chain's CDR3 is CATSRATDEASAFS. The CDR3 DNA sequence: TGTGCCACCAGCAGGGCCACAGATGAGGCCTCAGCTTTCTCT.

This clonotype was observed a few times. The rearrangement uses TRBV5-1 and TRBJ1-2; possibly TRBD1 for D (6 bases). The CDR3 contains 13 residues. Germline V lookup: CDR1 SGHRS, CDR2 YFSETQ. The V gene lost 3 bases and the J gene lost 8 bases, with 14 bases spanning the gap. CDR3 sequence (DNA): TGCGCCAGCAGCTCCGAGACAGGCTCCGGCTACACCTTC. Protein product: CASSSETGSGYTF.

The V gene is TRBV20-1, the J gene TRBJ2-7, with D uncertain. CDR1 and CDR2 (germline): DFQATT, SNEGSKA (reference sequence). The CDR3 is made up of 13 amino acids. Trimming cost V 5 bases and J 3 bases, with 14 bases left between them. The CDR3 nucleotides are TGCAGTGCTCAGCTTTACCCTTTCTACGAGCAGTACTTC. Residues: CSAQLYPFYEQYF.

Ten or more counts support this clonotype. The J gene is TRBJ1-1, the V gene TRBV7-9; D is unclear. Germline lookup yields CDR1 SEHNR and CDR2 FQNEAQ (reference sequence). The CDR3 has 14 amino acids. V dropped 1 base and J dropped 1 base, with 7 bases sitting between them. The CDR3 DNA reads TGTGCCAGCAGCTTAGTTGCCAGGAACACTGAAGCTTTCTTT. Translation: CASSLVARNTEAFF.

The chain uses TRBV20-1 and TRBJ1-5, with 9 bases that match TRBD1. J lost 3 bases, V lost 3 bases, and 9 bases had no gene match. The germline CDR1 and CDR2 sequences are DFQATT and SNEGSKA (reference sequence). The CDR3 loop spans 16 amino acids. The CDR3 DNA follows: TGCAGTGCTAGTGGTTTAGGGACAGGGCCCAATCAGCCCCAGCATTTT. This sequence encodes CSASGLGTGPNQPQHF.

The gene calls are TRBV20-1 and TRBJ2-7; 11 positions match TRBD2. CDR3 length: 17 amino acids. V lost 4 bases, J lost 0 bases, and 11 bases stayed unmatched. The V gene's germline CDR1 is DFQATT and CDR2 SNEGSKA (reference sequence). The CDR3: CSAIRGTSGLFSYEQYF. The DNA for the CDR3 is TGCAGTGCTATTAGGGGGACTAGCGGCTTATTCTCCTACGAGCAGTACTTC.

Many counts were recorded for this clonotype. The V call is TRBV6-2 or TRBV6-3, the J call TRBJ1-5, with 7 bases that match TRBD1. CDR3 length: 15 amino acids. The V segment lost 5 bases and the J segment 2 bases; nucleotides outside the gene matches: 6. CDR1 is MNHEY and CDR2 is SVGEGT in the germline V gene. CDR3 protein: CASSQQGSGNQPQHF. DNA of the CDR3: TGTGCCAGCAGTCAACAGGGGAGCGGCAATCAGCCCCAGCATTTT.